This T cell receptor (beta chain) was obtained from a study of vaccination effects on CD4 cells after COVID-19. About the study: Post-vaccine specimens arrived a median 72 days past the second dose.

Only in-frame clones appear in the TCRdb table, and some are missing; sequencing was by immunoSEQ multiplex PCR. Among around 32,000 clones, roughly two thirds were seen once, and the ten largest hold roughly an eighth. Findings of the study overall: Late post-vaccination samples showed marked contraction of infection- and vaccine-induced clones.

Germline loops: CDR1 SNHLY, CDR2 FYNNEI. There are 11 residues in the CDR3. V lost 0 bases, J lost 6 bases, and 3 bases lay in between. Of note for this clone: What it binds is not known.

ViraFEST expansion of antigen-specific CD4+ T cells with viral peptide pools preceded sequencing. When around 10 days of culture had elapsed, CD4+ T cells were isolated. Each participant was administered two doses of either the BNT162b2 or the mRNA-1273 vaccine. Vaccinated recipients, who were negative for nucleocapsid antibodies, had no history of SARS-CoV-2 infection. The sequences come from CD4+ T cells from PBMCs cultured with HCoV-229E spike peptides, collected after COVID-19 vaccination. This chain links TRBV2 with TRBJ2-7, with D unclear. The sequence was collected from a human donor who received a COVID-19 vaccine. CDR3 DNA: TGTGCCAGCAGTGAAGCTTTCGAGCAGTACTTC. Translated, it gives CASSEAFEQYF.